This TCR beta chain is from a study of T-cell memory formation after mild COVID-19. Study-wide results and limits: CD4+ contracting clones were mainly CM and EM; CD8+ ones, EMRA. Confirmation was lacking for SARS-CoV-2 specificity of second-wave clones that peaked on day 37. The appearance of some responding clones in pre-infection memory suggested that cross-reactive memory joined.

5'RACE primed from the constant segment yielded TCR alpha and TCR beta cDNA libraries bearing sample barcodes and UMIs. TCRdb called the 5' RACE reads again in MiXCR, with one record for every CDR3 protein. The table includes around 500,000 distinct CDR3 sequences, about 20% detected once. Points on this clonotype: Its antigen is as yet unknown.

This CDR3 is built from 15 residues. V lost 3 bases and J lost 4, with 13 bases in between. CDR1 is LNHNV and CDR2 is YYDKDF in the germline V gene (reference sequence). The TCR sequence derives from an adult woman who had mild COVID-19 (a few samples of this study predate the infection). Cell type and time point are not known. The sequenced material came from PBMCs or a T cell subset sorted from them (not recorded which). The chain uses TRBV15 and TRBJ1-5, with D perhaps matching TRBD1 (6 bases). CDR3: CATSSQGLGNQPQHF. CDR3 in DNA: TGTGCCACCAGCAGCCAGGGGTTGGGGAATCAGCCCCAGCATTTT.